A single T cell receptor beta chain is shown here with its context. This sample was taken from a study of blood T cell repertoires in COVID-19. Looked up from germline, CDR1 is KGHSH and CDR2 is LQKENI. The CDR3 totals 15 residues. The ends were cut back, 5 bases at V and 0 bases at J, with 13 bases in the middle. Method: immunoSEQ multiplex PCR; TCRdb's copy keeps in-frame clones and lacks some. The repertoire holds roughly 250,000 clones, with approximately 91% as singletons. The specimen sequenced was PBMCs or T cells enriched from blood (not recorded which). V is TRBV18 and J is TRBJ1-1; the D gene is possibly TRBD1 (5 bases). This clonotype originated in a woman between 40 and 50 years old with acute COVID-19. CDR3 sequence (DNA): TGTGCCAGCTCATCATTAGACAGTATGAACACTGAAGCTTTCTTT. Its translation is CASSSLDSMNTEAFF.